These 12 T cell receptor beta chains were all obtained from the same sample, sequenced in a study of blood T cell repertoires in COVID-19. Clones were sequenced by immunoSEQ multiplex PCR, and TCRdb holds only the in-frame ones, with some missing. The sample holds over 95,000 clones, more than 70% seen once. The sequenced sample consisted of peripheral blood. All receptors come from a woman aged 55-69 years with COVID-19, enrolled during active disease.

The V gene is TRBV7-6, the J gene TRBJ2-5, with TRBD1 identical over 7 bases. V shed 1 base, J shed 2 bases, and the junction held 4 bases outside the gene matches. This CDR3 contains 15 residues. In germline, CDR1 is SGHVS, CDR2 FNYEAQ. Written as DNA, the CDR3 is TGTGCCAGCAGCTTAGAGACAGGGCGGCAAGAGACCCAGTACTTC. This translates into CASSLETGRQETQYF.

This chain links TRBV7-2 with TRBJ2-1; TRBD1 might be the D (6 bases). Germline V gene data show CDR1 as SGHTA and CDR2 as FQGNSA. The V gene lost 5 bases and the J gene lost 2 bases, with 16 bases spanning the gap. The length of the CDR3 is 16 residues. The CDR3 loop reads CASSPDRTVAYNEQFF. CDR3 nucleotide sequence: TGTGCCAGCAGCCCAGATAGGACAGTAGCCTACAATGAGCAGTTCTTC.

This chain links TRBV9 with TRBJ1-2; TRBD1 might be the D (5 bases). Trimming cost V 5 bases and J 8 bases, with 7 bases left between them. This CDR3 contains 10 residues. The germline V gene encodes CDR1 SGDLS and CDR2 YYNGEE. CDR3 bases: TGTGCCAGCAGGGGGGGAGGCTACACCTTC. It encodes CASRGGGYTF. Variable domain in full (rest from reference TRBV9 and TRBJ1-2): DSGVTQTPKHLITATGQRVTLRCSPRSGDLSVYWYQQSLDQGLQFLIQYYNGEERAKGNILERFSAQQFPDLHSELNLSSLELGDSALYFCASRGGGYTFGSGTRLTVV.

In its sample, this clone was seen a few times. V is TRBV6-5 and J is TRBJ2-1; D not certain. The V and J ends lost 2 bases and 7 bases respectively, with 9 bases between them. CDR3 length equals 13 residues. Germline V CDR1 and CDR2: MNHEY, SVGAGI. Here the CDR3 reads CASSYPPGNEQFF. In nucleotides, the CDR3 is TGTGCCAGCAGTTACCCCCCCGGGAATGAGCAGTTCTTC.

The chain combines TRBV6-4 with TRBJ2-1; possible D gene TRBD1, 5 bases. The CDR3 length is 11 residues. Germline assignment: CDR1 MRHNA and CDR2 SNTAGT. Deletions cut 4 bases from V and 8 bases from J, with 6 bases between. The CDR3 loop reads CASSGGDEQFF. The CDR3 coding sequence is TGTGCCAGCAGTGGGGGCGATGAGCAGTTCTTC.

The chain uses TRBV19 and TRBJ1-2; possibly TRBD1 for D (6 bases). Germline V lookup: CDR1 LNHDA, CDR2 SQIVND (reference sequence). Trimming took 1 base from V and 4 from J, leaving 13 bases between them. The CDR3 has 15 residues. CDR3 region: CASSIGATGSYGYTF. CDR3 bases: TGTGCCAGTAGTATAGGCGCGACAGGATCCTATGGCTACACCTTC. Complete variable domain (other parts from reference TRBV19 and TRBJ1-2): DGGITQSPKYLFRKEGQNVTLSCEQNLNHDAMYWYRQDPGQGLRLIYYSQIVNDFQKGDIAEGYSVSREKKESFPLTVTSAQKNPTAFYLCASSIGATGSYGYTFGSGTRLTVV.

The V and J genes are TRBV24-1 and TRBJ2-2; maybe TRBD1 (6 bases). Germline-derived CDR1 and CDR2 are KGHDR and SFDVKD. CDR3 length: 15 residues. The germline V and J ends were trimmed by 3 bases and 4 bases, with 11 bases remaining between them. CDR3 in DNA: TGTGCCACCAGTGATCCGACAGGACCCACCGGGGAGCTGTTTTTT. Its protein product is CATSDPTGPTGELFF.

This clone appeared once. The V and J genes are TRBV6-5 and TRBJ2-3; D might be TRBD2 (5 bases). The germline gives CDR1 MNHEY, CDR2 SVGAGI. V lost 0 bases, J lost 2 bases, and 9 bases lay in between. The CDR3 runs 15 residues. The CDR3 DNA follows: TGTGCCAGCAGTTACTCGTGGGGAGACACAGATACGCAGTATTTT. As protein: CASSYSWGDTDTQYF.

The rearrangement links TRBV5-1 to TRBJ2-2, with TRBD2 matching 11 bases. In germline, CDR1 is SGHRS, CDR2 YFSETQ. V gave up 1 base and J gave up 3 bases; unmatched junction bases: 5. The CDR3 contains 17 residues. CDR3 residues: CASSLWLAGGDTGELFF. The CDR3, as DNA: TGCGCCAGCAGCTTGTGGCTAGCGGGGGGCGACACCGGGGAGCTGTTTTTT. The full variable domain, with the rest looked up from reference TRBV5-1 and TRBJ2-2, is KAGVTQTPRYLIKTRGQQVTLSCSPISGHRSVSWYQQTPGQGLQFLFEYFSETQRNKGNFPGRFSGRQFSNSRSEMNVSTLELGDSALYLCASSLWLAGGDTGELFFGEGSRLTVL.

The chain uses TRBV15 and TRBJ2-7; the D gene is possibly TRBD1 (5 bases). Germline V CDR1 and CDR2: LNHNV, YYDKDF (reference sequence). Trimming stripped 0 bases from V and 2 bases from J, with 14 bases between. This CDR3 has 16 residues. This CDR3 reads CATSRDIVTGAYEQYF. The DNA for the CDR3 is TGTGCCACCAGCAGAGATATAGTTACAGGCGCCTACGAGCAGTACTTC. The complete variable domain, with remaining parts taken from reference TRBV15 and TRBJ2-7, reads DAMVIQNPRYQVTQFGKPVTLSCSQTLNHNVMYWYQQKSSQAPKLLFHYYDKDFNNEADTPDNFQSRRPNTSFCFLDIRSPGLGDTAMYLCATSRDIVTGAYEQYFGPGTRLTVT.

The chain joins TRBV7-8 to TRBJ1-6; D is perhaps TRBD1 (5 bases). Per the germline V gene, CDR1 is SGHVS and CDR2 is FQNEAQ. The V gene lost 5 bases and the J gene lost 10 bases, with 18 bases spanning the gap. This CDR3 spans 15 amino acids. The CDR3 nucleotides are TGTGCCAGCAGCACCAGGGCCTTACCCGGATCACCCCTCCACTTT. The encoded protein is CASSTRALPGSPLHF. Using reference TRBV7-8 and TRBJ1-6 for the parts outside the CDR3, the full variable domain is GAGVSQSPRYKVAKRGQDVALRCDPISGHVSLFWYQQALGQGPEFLTYFQNEAQLDKSGLPSDRFFAERPEGSVSTLKIQRTQQEDSAVYLCASSTRALPGSPLHFGNGTRLTVT.

The genes are TRBV5-5 and TRBJ1-5, with D maybe TRBD1 (5 bases). Trimming cost V 1 base and J 7 bases, with 18 bases left between them. Germline CDR1 reads SGHKS; CDR2 reads YYEKEE (reference sequence). The CDR3 has 16 residues. The CDR3 nucleotides are TGTGCCAGCAGCTTGCAAAGACCAGGGCTCGACCAGCCCCAGCATTTT. It specifies CASSLQRPGLDQPQHF.